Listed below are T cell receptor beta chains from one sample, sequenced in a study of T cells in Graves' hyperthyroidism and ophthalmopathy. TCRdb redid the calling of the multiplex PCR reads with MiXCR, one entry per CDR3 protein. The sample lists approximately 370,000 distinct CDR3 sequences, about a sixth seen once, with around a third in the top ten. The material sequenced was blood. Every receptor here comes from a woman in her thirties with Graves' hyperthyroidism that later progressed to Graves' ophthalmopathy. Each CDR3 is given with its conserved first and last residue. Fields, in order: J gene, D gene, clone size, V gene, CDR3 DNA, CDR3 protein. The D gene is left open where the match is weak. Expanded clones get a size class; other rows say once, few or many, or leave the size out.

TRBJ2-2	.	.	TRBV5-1	TGCGCCAGCAGGACAGGAGTCGCGAACACCGGGGAGCTGTTTTTT	CASRTGVANTGELFF
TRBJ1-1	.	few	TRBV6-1	TGTGCCAGCAGTCCCGACTGGTCTGGGAACACTGAAGCTTTCTTT	CASSPDWSGNTEAFF
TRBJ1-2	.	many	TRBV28	TGTGCCAGCAGCGAGGTGGCTTACTATGGCTACACCTTC	CASSEVAYYGYTF
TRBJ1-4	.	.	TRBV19	TGTGCCAGTAGCCCTACGGGGGACGGAGAAAAACTGTTTTTT	CASSPTGDGEKLFF
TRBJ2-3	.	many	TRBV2	TGTGCCAGCAGTGAGGGGGATACGCAGTATTTT	CASSEGDTQYF
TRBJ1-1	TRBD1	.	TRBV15	TGTGCCACCAGCAGAGGTACCGGGACAGGGAACACTGAAGCTTTCTTT	CATSRGTGTGNTEAFF
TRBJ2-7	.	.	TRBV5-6	TGTGCCAGCAGCCAGGGTAATACATACGAGCAGTACTTC	CASSQGNTYEQYF
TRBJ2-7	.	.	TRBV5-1	TGCGCCAGCAGCTTGGCCACACAGGCCGACGAGCAGTACTTC	CASSLATQADEQYF
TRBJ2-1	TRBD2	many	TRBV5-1	TGCGCCAGCAGCCGAGGACTAGCGGGAGGTAATGAGCAGTTCTTC	CASSRGLAGGNEQFF
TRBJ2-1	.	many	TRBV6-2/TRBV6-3	TGTGCCAGCAGTTCCAGCGGAGTCTACAATGAGCAGTTCTTC	CASSSSGVYNEQFF
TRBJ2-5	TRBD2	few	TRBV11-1	TGTGCCAGCACCCCGAGGACTAGCGGACAAGAGACCCAGTACTTC	CASTPRTSGQETQYF
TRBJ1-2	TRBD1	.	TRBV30	TGTGCCTGGACCCAGGGGGCGGTTGGCTACACCTTC	CAWTQGAVGYTF
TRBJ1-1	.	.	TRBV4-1	TGCGCCAGCAGCCTCAGAGGAGGGGGGCGAGGGAACACTGAAGCTTTCTTT	CASSLRGGGRGNTEAFF
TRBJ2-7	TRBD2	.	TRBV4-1	TGCGCCAGCAGCCAAGTTTTTAGCGGGAGGGTTTACGAGCAGTACTTC	CASSQVFSGRVYEQYF
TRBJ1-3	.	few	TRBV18	TGTGCCAGCTCACCACCGGGAACCTCTGGAAACACCATATATTTT	CASSPPGTSGNTIYF
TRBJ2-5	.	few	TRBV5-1	TGCGCCAGCAGCTTGCGATTGGAGACCCAGTACTTC	CASSLRLETQYF
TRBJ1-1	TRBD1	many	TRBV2	TGTGCCAGCAGAGGGGGCTCCCTCTGGGCTTTCTTT	CASRGGSLWAFF
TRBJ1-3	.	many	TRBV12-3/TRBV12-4	TGTGCCAGCGGGTACCGGGTCATCGACTTTGGAAACACCATATATTTT	CASGYRVIDFGNTIYF
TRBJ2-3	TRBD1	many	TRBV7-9	TGTGCCAGCAGCTTCGCGACAGGGAGCAGAGATACGCAGTATTTT	CASSFATGSRDTQYF
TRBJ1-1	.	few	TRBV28	TGTGCCAGCAGTTCACCGCAGGGGCAGGCTTTCTTT	CASSSPQGQAFF
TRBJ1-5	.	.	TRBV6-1	TGTGCCAGCAATGCCCAAACCGGGACTCCGATTTATAGCAATCAGCCCCAGCATTTT	CASNAQTGTPIYSNQPQHF
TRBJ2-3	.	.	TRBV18	TGTGCCAGCTCACCACCTCCTGCGGGCACAGATACGCAGTATTTT	CASSPPPAGTDTQYF
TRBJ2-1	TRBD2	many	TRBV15	TGTGCCACCAGCAGAGGACTAGCGGAATACAATGAGCAGTTCTTC	CATSRGLAEYNEQFF
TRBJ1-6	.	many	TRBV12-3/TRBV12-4	TGTGCCAGCAGCCCGGGGATCTCACCCCTCCACTTT	CASSPGISPLHF
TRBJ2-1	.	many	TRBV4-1	TGCGCCAGCAGCCAAATTAATAGCGGCAACAATGAGCAGTTCTTC	CASSQINSGNNEQFF
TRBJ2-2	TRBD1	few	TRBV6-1	TGTGCCACCTTGGACAGGGTCCTCGGTGGGGAGCTGTTTTTT	CATLDRVLGGELFF
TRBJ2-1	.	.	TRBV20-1	TGCAGTGCTAGAGATTACGCGGGGCACTCCTACAATGAGCAGTTCTTC	CSARDYAGHSYNEQFF
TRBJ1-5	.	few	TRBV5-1	TGCGCCAGCAGAGAGAATAACTGGCCGGAGTGGCCCCAGCATTTT	CASRENNWPEWPQHF
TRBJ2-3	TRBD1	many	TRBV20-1	TGCAGTGCCGCCCGGGGGACAGGGTCGATAGTTCTCGGAGATACGCAGTATTTT	CSAARGTGSIVLGDTQYF
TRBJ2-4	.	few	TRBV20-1	TGCAGTGCCCTACCGTTTGGGATAGCCAAAAACATTCAGTACTTC	CSALPFGIAKNIQYF
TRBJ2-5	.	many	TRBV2	TGTGCCAGCAGATGGACCCGGAGGGAGACCCAGTACTTC	CASRWTRRETQYF
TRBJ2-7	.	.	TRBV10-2	TGCGCCAGCAGTGAGTCGATAACGGGTGGAGAGTACTTC	CASSESITGGEYF
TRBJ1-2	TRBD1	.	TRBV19	TGTGCCAGTGGGGACAGGGCGGACTATGGCTACACCTTC	CASGDRADYGYTF
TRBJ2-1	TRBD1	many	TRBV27	TGTGCCAGCAGTATATCATCGGGACAGTATTACAATGAGCAGTTCTTC	CASSISSGQYYNEQFF
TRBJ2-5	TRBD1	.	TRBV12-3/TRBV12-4	TGTGCCAGCAGCCCGGGACAGGGGATCCAAGAGACCCAGTACTTC	CASSPGQGIQETQYF
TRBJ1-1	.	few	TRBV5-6	TGTGCCAGCGCGTCCTCGGGGACTGAAGCTTTCTTT	CASASSGTEAFF
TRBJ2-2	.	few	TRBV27	TGTGCCAGCAGTTTCGCCCGTGGTGGGACAGGACGCATTAAGAGCGGGGAGCTGGTTTTT	CASSFARGGTGRIKSGELVF
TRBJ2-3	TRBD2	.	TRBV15	TGTGCCACCAGCAGAGCCGGACTAGTTGGAGATACGCAGTATTTT	CATSRAGLVGDTQYF
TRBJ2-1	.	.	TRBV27	TGTGCCAGCAGTGTTTCTACAACCTACAATGAGCAGTTCTTC	CASSVSTTYNEQFF
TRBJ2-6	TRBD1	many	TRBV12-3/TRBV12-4	TGTGCCAGCAGACTCCCGCAACGCGCATCTGTGGGACAGGGGGCTGGGGCCAACGTCCTGACTTTC	CASRLPQRASVGQGAGANVLTF
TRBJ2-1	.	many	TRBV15	TGTGCCACCAGCAAAGGGCAGGGTCGGCCCTACAATGAGCAGTTCTTC	CATSKGQGRPYNEQFF
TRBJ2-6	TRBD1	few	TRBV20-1	TGCAGTGCTAGAGGTCTTTCGGGACAGGGGATCTCTGGGGCCAACGTCCTGACTTTC	CSARGLSGQGISGANVLTF
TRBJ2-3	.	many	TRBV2	TGTGCCAGCAGTGAAGCGCTTCAGGGCACAGATACGCAGTATTTT	CASSEALQGTDTQYF
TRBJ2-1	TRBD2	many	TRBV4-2	TGTGCCAGCAGCCAAGGAGGGGGACTAGTTTCGAATGAGCAGTTCTTC	CASSQGGGLVSNEQFF
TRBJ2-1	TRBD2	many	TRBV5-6	TGTGCCAGCAGCATAACTGAGGGACTAGCGGGGGGGCTTGAGCAGTTCTTC	CASSITEGLAGGLEQFF
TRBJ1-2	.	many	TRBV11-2	TGTGCCAGCAGCTTCCAATCCGCCGTGGGCTATGGCTACACCTTC	CASSFQSAVGYGYTF
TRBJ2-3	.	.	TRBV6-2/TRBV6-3	TGTGCCAGCAGTGACACGGACCTGACAGATACGCAGTATTTT	CASSDTDLTDTQYF
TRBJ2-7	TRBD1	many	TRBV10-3	TGTGCCATCAGTGACGTGGGACAGGGAGCCGGCGAGCAGTACTTC	CAISDVGQGAGEQYF
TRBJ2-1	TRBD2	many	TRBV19	TGTGCCAGTACCACTTTCAGCGGGGGGCTAGATGAGCAGTTCTTC	CASTTFSGGLDEQFF
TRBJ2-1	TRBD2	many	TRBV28	TGTGCCAGCAGTCCGACTAGCGGGAGGGCCCGATCCTACAATGAGCAGTTCTTC	CASSPTSGRARSYNEQFF
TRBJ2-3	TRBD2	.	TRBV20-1	TGCAGTGCTAGATCAGTTCCTAGCGGGGTGGCAGATACGCAGTATTTT	CSARSVPSGVADTQYF
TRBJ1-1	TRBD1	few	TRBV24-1	TGTGCCACCAGTGTTGACAGGGGGACTGAAGCTTTCTTT	CATSVDRGTEAFF
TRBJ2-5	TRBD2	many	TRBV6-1	TGTGCCAGCAGTGAATGGGGAGGGCCTCAAGAGACCCAGTACTTC	CASSEWGGPQETQYF
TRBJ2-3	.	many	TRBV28	TGTGCCAGCAGTCCCACCTGGATATACGGACCGGGTACGCAGTATTTT	CASSPTWIYGPGTQYF